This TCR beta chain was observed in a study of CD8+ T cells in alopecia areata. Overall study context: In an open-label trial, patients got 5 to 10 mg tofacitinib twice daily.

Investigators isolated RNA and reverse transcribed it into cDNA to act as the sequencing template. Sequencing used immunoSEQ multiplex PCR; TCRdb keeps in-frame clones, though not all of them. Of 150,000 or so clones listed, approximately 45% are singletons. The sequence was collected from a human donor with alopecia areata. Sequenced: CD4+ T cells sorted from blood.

CDR3 residues: CASSDPTGTQYF. CDR3 nucleotide sequence: TGTGCCAGCAGTGACCCCACCGGGACCCAGTACTTC. The chain recombines TRBV2 with TRBJ2-5; D call uncertain. V shed 3 bases and J shed 7 bases, with 9 bases lying between them. CDR3 size: 12 residues. The V gene's germline CDR1 is SNHLY and CDR2 FYNNEI.